One and the same sample provided the 10 T cell receptor beta chains below, sequenced in a study of T cells after yellow fever vaccination. TCRdb recomputed calls from the 5' RACE reads with MiXCR, one row per CDR3 protein. The sample includes a few hundred thousand distinct CDR3 sequences, roughly an eighth seen only once; the top ten take 3.2%. Sequenced here: CD4+ T cells sorted from PBMCs, sampled 15 days after the yellow fever booster vaccination. These receptors originate from a man aged 18 to 29 who received the YFV17D yellow fever vaccine.

This clonotype was recorded a few times. This chain joins TRBV5-1 and TRBJ2-3; 8 bases are shared with TRBD1. J lost 3 bases, V lost 3 bases, and 6 bases had no gene match. CDR1 is SGHRS and CDR2 is YFSETQ in the germline V gene. This CDR3 contains 15 residues. The CDR3 DNA sequence: TGCGCCAGCAGCTCCCAGGGGGCTAAGACAGATACGCAGTATTTT. As protein: CASSSQGAKTDTQYF. Filled out from reference TRBV5-1 and TRBJ2-3, the complete variable domain reads KAGVTQTPRYLIKTRGQQVTLSCSPISGHRSVSWYQQTPGQGLQFLFEYFSETQRNKGNFPGRFSGRQFSNSRSEMNVSTLELGDSALYLCASSSQGAKTDTQYFGPGTRLTVL.

J is TRBJ2-7 and V is TRBV2; 7 nucleotides align to TRBD1. V gave up 5 bases and J gave up 7 bases; unmatched junction bases: 5. The CDR3 consists of 12 residues. CDR1 is SNHLY and CDR2 is FYNNEI in the germline V gene. The CDR3 loop reads CASSQGVGEQYV. CDR3 DNA: TGTGCCAGCAGTCAGGGGGTTGGGGAGCAGTACGTC.

Ten or more counts support this clonotype. The chain combines TRBV24-1 with TRBJ2-1; the D is unclear. There are 13 residues in the CDR3. Trimming cost V 4 bases and J 6 bases, with 9 bases left between them. Germline CDR1 is KGHDR and CDR2 is SFDVKD. In DNA form, the CDR3 reads TGTGCCACCAGTGACCCCGACATCAATGAGCAGTTCTTC. This gives the protein CATSDPDINEQFF.

Only a few counts were recorded for this clonotype. This chain joins TRBV24-1 and TRBJ1-5; 10 bases are shared with TRBD1. Germline values: CDR1 KGHDR, CDR2 SFDVKD. V shed 3 bases, J shed 7 bases, and the junction held 8 bases outside the gene matches. The CDR3 is 16 residues long. The CDR3 bases are TGTGCCACCAGTGATCCCGGGACAGGGGAAGGCCAGCCCCAGCATTTT. Translation: CATSDPGTGEGQPQHF.

This chain links TRBV7-2 with TRBJ2-5, with D uncertain. The germline V gene encodes CDR1 SGHTA and CDR2 FQGNSA. V was clipped by 7 bases and J by 5 bases, with 11 bases between them. The CDR3 length is 12 residues. The CDR3: CASTSTRETQYF. In DNA, the CDR3 is TGTGCCAGCACCTCAACCCGGGAGACCCAGTACTTC.

This chain uses TRBV12-3 or TRBV12-4 with TRBJ2-1; 9 nucleotides align to TRBD2. Germline trimming cut 7 bases from V and 4 bases from J; bases unmatched to any gene: 2. The CDR3 is 13 amino acids. The CDR3 DNA reads as TGTGCCAGCAAACTAGCGGGTTACAATGAGCAGTTCTTC. It encodes CASKLAGYNEQFF.

The V and J genes are TRBV9 and TRBJ2-5; 10 bases align to TRBD2. In germline, CDR1 is SGDLS, CDR2 YYNGEE. The CDR3 consists of 15 residues. V lost 3 bases to trimming and J lost 5 bases; unmatched junction nucleotides: 7. DNA for the CDR3: TGTGCCAGCAGCGGGACTAGCGGCCTGGGGGAGACCCAGTACTTC. Translation: CASSGTSGLGETQYF. Full variable domain (missing parts from reference TRBV9 and TRBJ2-5): DSGVTQTPKHLITATGQRVTLRCSPRSGDLSVYWYQQSLDQGLQFLIQYYNGEERAKGNILERFSAQQFPDLHSELNLSSLELGDSALYFCASSGTSGLGETQYFGPGTRLLVL.

This sequence joins TRBV12-3 or TRBV12-4 and TRBJ1-6; D remains unclear. The CDR3 loop spans 12 amino acids. V was shortened by 4 bases and J by 9 bases, with 7 bases between the two germline ends. The CDR3 bases are TGTGCCAGCAGTTCACAGCCTTCACCCCTCCACTTT. Its protein is CASSSQPSPLHF.

The V call is TRBV7-2, the J call TRBJ2-5; D is possibly TRBD2 (7 bases). Trimming removed 5 bases from V and 3 bases from J, with 16 bases in between. The CDR3 runs to 15 residues. Germline V lookup: CDR1 SGHTA, CDR2 FQGNSA. The CDR3: CASSLGGAGKETQYF. CDR3 nucleotide sequence: TGTGCCAGCAGCCTAGGGGGGGCAGGGAAAGAGACCCAGTACTTC.

The chain uses TRBV5-4 and TRBJ1-1; the D gene is possibly TRBD1 (5 bases). This CDR3 contains 14 residues. Trimming took off 4 bases at V and 0 bases at J, with 10 bases between the two ends. The germline CDR1 and CDR2 sequences are SGHNT and YYREEE (reference sequence). CDR3 bases: TGTGCCAGCAGCCCGGGACTGCTGAACACTGAAGCTTTCTTT. Translation gives CASSPGLLNTEAFF.